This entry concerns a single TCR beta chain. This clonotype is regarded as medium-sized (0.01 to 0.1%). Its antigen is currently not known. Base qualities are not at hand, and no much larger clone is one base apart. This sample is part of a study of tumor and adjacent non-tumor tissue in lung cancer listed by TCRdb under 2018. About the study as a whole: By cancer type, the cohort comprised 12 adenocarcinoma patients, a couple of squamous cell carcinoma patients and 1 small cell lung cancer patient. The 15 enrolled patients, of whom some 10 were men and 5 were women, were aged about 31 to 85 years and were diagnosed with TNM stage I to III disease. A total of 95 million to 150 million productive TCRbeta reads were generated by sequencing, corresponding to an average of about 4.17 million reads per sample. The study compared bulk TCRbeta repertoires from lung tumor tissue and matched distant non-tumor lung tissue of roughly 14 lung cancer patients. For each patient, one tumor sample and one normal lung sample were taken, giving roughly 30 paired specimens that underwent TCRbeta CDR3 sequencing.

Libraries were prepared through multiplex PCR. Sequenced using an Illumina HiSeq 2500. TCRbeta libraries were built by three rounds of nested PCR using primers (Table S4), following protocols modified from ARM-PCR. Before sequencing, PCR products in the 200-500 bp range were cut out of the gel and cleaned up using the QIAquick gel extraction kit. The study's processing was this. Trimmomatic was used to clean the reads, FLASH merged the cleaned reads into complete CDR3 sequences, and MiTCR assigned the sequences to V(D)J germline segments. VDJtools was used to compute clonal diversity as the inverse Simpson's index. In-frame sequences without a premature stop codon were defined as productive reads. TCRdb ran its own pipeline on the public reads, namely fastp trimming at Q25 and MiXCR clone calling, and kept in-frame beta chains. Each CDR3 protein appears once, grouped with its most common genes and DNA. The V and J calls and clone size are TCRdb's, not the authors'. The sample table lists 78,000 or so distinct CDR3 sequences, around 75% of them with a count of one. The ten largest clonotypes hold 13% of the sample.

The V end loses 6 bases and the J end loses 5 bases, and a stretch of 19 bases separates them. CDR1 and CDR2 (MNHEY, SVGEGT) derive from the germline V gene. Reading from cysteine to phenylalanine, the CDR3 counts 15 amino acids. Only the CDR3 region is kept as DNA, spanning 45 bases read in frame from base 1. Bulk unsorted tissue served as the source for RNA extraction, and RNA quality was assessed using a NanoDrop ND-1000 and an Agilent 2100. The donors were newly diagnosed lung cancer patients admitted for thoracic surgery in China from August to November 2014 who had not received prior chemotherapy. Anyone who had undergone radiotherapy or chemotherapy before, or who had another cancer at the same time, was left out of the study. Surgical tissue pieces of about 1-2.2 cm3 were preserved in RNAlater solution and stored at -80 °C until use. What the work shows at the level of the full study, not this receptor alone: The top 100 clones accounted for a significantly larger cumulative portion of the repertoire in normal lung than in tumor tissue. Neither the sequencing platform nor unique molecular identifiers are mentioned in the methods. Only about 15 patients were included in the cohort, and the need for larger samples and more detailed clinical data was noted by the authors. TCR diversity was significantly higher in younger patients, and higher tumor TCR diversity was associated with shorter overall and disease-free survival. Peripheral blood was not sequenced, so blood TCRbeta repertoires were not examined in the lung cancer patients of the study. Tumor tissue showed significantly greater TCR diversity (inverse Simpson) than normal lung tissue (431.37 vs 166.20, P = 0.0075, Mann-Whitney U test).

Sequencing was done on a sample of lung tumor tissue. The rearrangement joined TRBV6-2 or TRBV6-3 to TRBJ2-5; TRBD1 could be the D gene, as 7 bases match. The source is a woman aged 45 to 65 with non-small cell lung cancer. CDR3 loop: CASSAGQSLGETQYF. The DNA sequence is TGTGCCAGCAGCGCGGGACAGTCCTTAGGCGAGACCCAGTACTTC.